This is a list of T cell receptor beta chains from one sample in a study of blood T cells in healthy people across ages. One entry per CDR3 protein, called by TCRdb with MiXCR from the 5' RACE reads. The table shows fewer than 1.5 million distinct CDR3 sequences, with 35% to 45% occurring only once. Sequencing was done on a sample of blood. The receptor source for this set is a young woman in good health. CDR3s include the opening cysteine and the closing phenylalanine or tryptophan. A D gene is named only where the DNA matches it firmly. For some rows the clone size is stated as once, few or many, or as a class when expanded; others skip it.

DNA: TGTGCCAGCACCGGGACTAGCGGGGGAGACGAGCAGTACTTC; CDR3: CASTGTSGGDEQYF; J: TRBJ2-7; size: once; D: TRBD2; V: TRBV12-3/TRBV12-4
DNA: TGCGCCAGCAGTGACGGAATCTCTGGAAACACCATATATTTT; CDR3: CASSDGISGNTIYF; J: TRBJ1-3; size: few; D: .; V: TRBV10-2
DNA: TGCGCCAGCAGCATAGCGGGAGGGACACCCTGCAATGAGCAGTTCTTC; CDR3: CASSIAGGTPCNEQFF; J: TRBJ2-1; size: .; D: TRBD2; V: TRBV5-1
DNA: TGTGCCAGCAGCTTAAGGCGGGAGTCCTACAATGAGCAGTTCTTC; CDR3: CASSLRRESYNEQFF; J: TRBJ2-1; size: once; D: TRBD2; V: TRBV7-2
DNA: TGCAGTGCTAGCGCCGGGACAGGGGAAGGCTACACCTTC; CDR3: CSASAGTGEGYTF; J: TRBJ1-2; size: .; D: TRBD1; V: TRBV20-1
DNA: TGCAGTGCGCAAAACAGCCAAGAGACCCAGTACTTC; CDR3: CSAQNSQETQYF; J: TRBJ2-5; size: .; D: .; V: TRBV20-1
DNA: TGTGCCATCAGCCCTCGGGGGGAGGGTGTAGATACGCAGTATTTT; CDR3: CAISPRGEGVDTQYF; J: TRBJ2-3; size: .; D: TRBD2; V: TRBV10-3
DNA: TGTGCCAGCAGGAATGGACAGAACACTGAAGCTTTCTTT; CDR3: CASRNGQNTEAFF; J: TRBJ1-1; size: few; D: .; V: TRBV28
DNA: TGTGCCAGCAGTGGTCGTATTGGGCTTGGCTACACCTTC; CDR3: CASSGRIGLGYTF; J: TRBJ1-2; size: once; D: .; V: TRBV27
DNA: TGTGCCAGCAGCTCCCTGACTAGCGGGAGTCTTTTGAATGAGCAGTTCTTC; CDR3: CASSSLTSGSLLNEQFF; J: TRBJ2-1; size: few; D: TRBD2; V: TRBV11-2
DNA: TGCAGCGTGGGATGGGGCGGATACAATGAGCAGTTCTTC; CDR3: CSVGWGGYNEQFF; J: TRBJ2-1; size: .; D: .; V: TRBV29-1
DNA: TGTGCCAGCAGCTTAGACCAGGGGAGTCAGCCCCAGCATTTT; CDR3: CASSLDQGSQPQHF; J: TRBJ1-5; size: .; D: .; V: TRBV11-2
DNA: TGTGCCAGCAGCTTAGTAGTTAGCGGTCTCTACGAGCAGTACTTC; CDR3: CASSLVVSGLYEQYF; J: TRBJ2-7; size: .; D: .; V: TRBV7-9
DNA: TGCAGTGTCCCCACTAGCACAGATACGCAGTATTTT; CDR3: CSVPTSTDTQYF; J: TRBJ2-3; size: .; D: .; V: TRBV20-1
DNA: TGCAGTGCTAGAGACGAGGGGGCTAGCACAGATACGCAGTATTTT; CDR3: CSARDEGASTDTQYF; J: TRBJ2-3; size: .; D: TRBD1; V: TRBV20-1
DNA: TGTGCCAGCGGAAGGGATAGCCGCCCGCCTGAGCAGTTCTTC; CDR3: CASGRDSRPPEQFF; J: TRBJ2-1; size: few; D: .; V: TRBV2
DNA: TGTGCCAGCTCACAAAAAGCGGGGCCGGGATATTATGAGCAGTTCTTC; CDR3: CASSQKAGPGYYEQFF; J: TRBJ2-1; size: .; D: TRBD2; V: TRBV28
DNA: TGTGCCAGCAGTCCCCTCCAGTTTGGCTCGTTAGGAGAGACCCAGTACTTC; CDR3: CASSPLQFGSLGETQYF; J: TRBJ2-5; size: many; D: .; V: TRBV28
DNA: TGTGCCATCAGTGCCGAAAGGGGGAATAATTCACCCCTCCACTTT; CDR3: CAISAERGNNSPLHF; J: TRBJ1-6; size: .; D: .; V: TRBV10-3
DNA: TGTGCCACCAGTGACCCACAGGGCCCACGGTCTGAAGCTTTCTTT; CDR3: CATSDPQGPRSEAFF; J: TRBJ1-1; size: few; D: .; V: TRBV24-1
DNA: TGTGCCAGCAGCTTCTCGGGACTAGCGGACACCTACAATGAGCAGTTCTTC; CDR3: CASSFSGLADTYNEQFF; J: TRBJ2-1; size: .; D: TRBD2; V: TRBV7-2
DNA: TGCGACAGCAGCTTGGAACTTCAGAACACCGGGGAGCTGTTTTTT; CDR3: CDSSLELQNTGELFF; J: TRBJ2-2; size: .; D: .; V: TRBV5-1
DNA: TGCAGTGCTAGTGACAGGGGAGTTTACGAGCAGTACTTC; CDR3: CSASDRGVYEQYF; J: TRBJ2-7; size: once; D: TRBD1; V: TRBV20-1
DNA: TGTGCCAGCAGCCCCTCAGGCGGGGGGGGTTTTGAGAATGAGCAGTTCTTC; CDR3: CASSPSGGGGFENEQFF; J: TRBJ2-1; size: few; D: .; V: TRBV21-1
DNA: TGTGCCATCAGTGACAACGTTAACTATGGCTACACCTTC; CDR3: CAISDNVNYGYTF; J: TRBJ1-2; size: .; D: .; V: TRBV10-3
DNA: TGTGCCAGCAGCTTAGTTGGTAGCGGGAGTTGGGAAGATACGCAGTATTTT; CDR3: CASSLVGSGSWEDTQYF; J: TRBJ2-3; size: .; D: TRBD2; V: TRBV7-2
DNA: TGTGCCAGCAGCCCCCCGGCCAAAGAGACCCAGTACTTC; CDR3: CASSPPAKETQYF; J: TRBJ2-5; size: few; D: .; V: TRBV12-3/TRBV12-4
DNA: TGCGCCAGCAGCTTGGAAGGGCGGGAGGCAGATACGCAGTATTTT; CDR3: CASSLEGREADTQYF; J: TRBJ2-3; size: few; D: TRBD2; V: TRBV5-1
DNA: TGCGCCAGCAGCCAAGATACTAGCGGGGGGGCGGGGGCAGATACGCAGTATTTT; CDR3: CASSQDTSGGAGADTQYF; J: TRBJ2-3; size: .; D: TRBD2; V: TRBV4-1
DNA: TGTGCCTCGGGGGTCTCTTACACTGAAGCTTTCTTT; CDR3: CASGVSYTEAFF; J: TRBJ1-1; size: .; D: .; V: TRBV9
DNA: TGCGCCAGCAGCCAGCCGTTCTTGACAGGCGCATTCTCCTACGAGCAGTACTTC; CDR3: CASSQPFLTGAFSYEQYF; J: TRBJ2-7; size: few; D: .; V: TRBV5-1
DNA: TGTGCCAGCAGCCAAGATCGACTAGTGGCGACCTACGAGCAGTACTTC; CDR3: CASSQDRLVATYEQYF; J: TRBJ2-7; size: .; D: .; V: TRBV14
DNA: TGCAGCGTCCTCTCTTTTTCAGGGGGAAACACCGGGGAGCTGTTTTTT; CDR3: CSVLSFSGGNTGELFF; J: TRBJ2-2; size: few; D: TRBD1; V: TRBV29-1
DNA: TGCAGTGCTAGGACCTCCTCCCAAGAGACCCAGTACTTC; CDR3: CSARTSSQETQYF; J: TRBJ2-5; size: .; D: .; V: TRBV20-1
DNA: TGTACCAGCAGCGTTCGGGACTTTTACGAGCAGTACTTC; CDR3: CTSSVRDFYEQYF; J: TRBJ2-7; size: .; D: .; V: TRBV9
DNA: TGTGCCAGCAGCCAACCTGGACAGGGTGGTGGCTACACCTTC; CDR3: CASSQPGQGGGYTF; J: TRBJ1-2; size: few; D: TRBD1; V: TRBV3-1
DNA: TGCAGTGCTAGAGGCCTCCGACAGGGATGGGAGCAGTACTTC; CDR3: CSARGLRQGWEQYF; J: TRBJ2-7; size: few; D: TRBD1; V: TRBV20-1
DNA: TGTGCCAGCAGCGATTTGTTAGTCTACGAGCAGTACTTC; CDR3: CASSDLLVYEQYF; J: TRBJ2-7; size: .; D: .; V: TRBV3-1
DNA: TGTGCCAGCAGTTGGACTAGCGGGAGAACCTACGAGCAGTACTTC; CDR3: CASSWTSGRTYEQYF; J: TRBJ2-7; size: .; D: TRBD2; V: TRBV12-3/TRBV12-4
DNA: TGTGCCAGCAGCTTAACGACAGGGAGTGCAGATACGCAGTATTTT; CDR3: CASSLTTGSADTQYF; J: TRBJ2-3; size: .; D: TRBD1; V: TRBV11-2
DNA: TGTGCCAGCAGCTCAACGGGCCTAGCGGGGTACAATGAGCAGTTCTTC; CDR3: CASSSTGLAGYNEQFF; J: TRBJ2-1; size: few; D: TRBD2; V: TRBV7-9
DNA: TGCGCCAGCAGCGTCACAGGGGCCCCCTACTACTACGAGCAGTACTTC; CDR3: CASSVTGAPYYYEQYF; J: TRBJ2-7; size: .; D: TRBD1; V: TRBV5-1